Included here is one T cell receptor (beta chain) sequence, with context. Its matching antigen is unknown. Germline V gene data show CDR1 as SGHDN and CDR2 as FVKESK. The CDR3 sequence is 14 residues long. The V end was cut by 0 bases, the J end by 2 bases, with 8 bases between. The data stem from a study of beta chain features in type 1 diabetes. Study-level results: People with Type 1 diabetes carried modestly yet significantly shorter TCRB CDR3s in all four CD4+ subsets.

The whole isolated RNA underwent reverse transcription, so sequencing captured expressed TCRB transcripts. Only in-frame clones appear in the TCRdb table, and some are missing; sequencing was by immunoSEQ multiplex PCR. In the table there are around 150,000 clones, 6.5% to 10% of which are singletons. The rearrangement uses TRBV14 and TRBJ2-7; no clear D. Sequencing used central memory CD4+ T cells from blood. This clonotype was obtained from a woman between 18 and 30 years old with type 1 diabetes. The CDR3 sequence is CASSQDLVTYEQYF. The CDR3 DNA is TGTGCCAGCAGCCAAGATCTAGTTACCTACGAGCAGTACTTC.